This TCR beta chain was profiled in a study of OX40 agonist ivuxolimab in advanced cancers. Overall study context: Patients received ivuxolimab, an intravenous treatment, every 2 weeks at 0.01 to 10 mg/kg. A male proportion of 82.7% was recorded, with mean age around 62 years and range about 20 to 79.

Of note for this clone: What it recognizes is unknown.

Trimming removed 4 bases from V and 0 bases from J, with 4 bases in between. CDR3 size: 14 residues. Germline CDR1 reads MNHEY; CDR2 reads SMNVEV (reference sequence). The data were produced by immunoSEQ multiplex PCR, yet TCRdb's version contains in-frame clones alone and is incomplete. The table has about 86,000 clones, about 90% seen once. Study results and caveats: The study observed clonal expansion of CD4+ and CD8+ blood T cells by week 6 at 0.1 to 3.0 mg/kg.

The rearrangement joins TRBV27 to TRBJ2-6; no definite D call. The material was CD4+ or CD8+ T cells sorted from blood, obtained in a trial of the OX40 agonist ivuxolimab. This sequence originates from an adult with an advanced solid tumor such as melanoma, head and neck, liver or kidney cancer. The CDR3: CASSYDSGANVLTF. The CDR3 nucleotides are TGTGCCAGCAGTTATGACTCTGGGGCCAACGTCCTGACTTTC. The variable domain in full, completed from reference TRBV27 and TRBJ2-6, reads EAQVTQNPRYLITVTGKKLTVTCSQNMNHEYMSWYRQDPGLGLRQIYYSMNVEVTDKGDVPEGYKVSRKEKRNFPLILESPSPNQTSLYFCASSYDSGANVLTFGAGSRLTVL.